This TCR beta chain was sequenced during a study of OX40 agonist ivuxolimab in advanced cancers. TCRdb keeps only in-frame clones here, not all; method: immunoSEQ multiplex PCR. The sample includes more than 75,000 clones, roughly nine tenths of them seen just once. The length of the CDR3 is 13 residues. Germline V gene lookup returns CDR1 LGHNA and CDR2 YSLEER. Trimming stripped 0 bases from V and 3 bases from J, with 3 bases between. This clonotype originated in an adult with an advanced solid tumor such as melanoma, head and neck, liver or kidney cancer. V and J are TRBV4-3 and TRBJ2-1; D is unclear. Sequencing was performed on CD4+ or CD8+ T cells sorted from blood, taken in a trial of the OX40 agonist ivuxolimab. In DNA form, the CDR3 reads TGCGCCAGCAGCCAAGACTTCTACAATGAGCAGTTCTTC. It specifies CASSQDFYNEQFF.